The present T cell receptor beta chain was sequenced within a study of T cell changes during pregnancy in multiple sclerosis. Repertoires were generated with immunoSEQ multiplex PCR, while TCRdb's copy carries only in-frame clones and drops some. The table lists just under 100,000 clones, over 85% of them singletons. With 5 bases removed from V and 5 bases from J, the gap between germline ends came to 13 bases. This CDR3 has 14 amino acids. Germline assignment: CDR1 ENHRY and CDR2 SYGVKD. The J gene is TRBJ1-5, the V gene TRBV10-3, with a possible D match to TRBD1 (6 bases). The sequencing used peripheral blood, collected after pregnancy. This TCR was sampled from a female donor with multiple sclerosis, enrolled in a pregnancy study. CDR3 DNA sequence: TGTGCCATCAGTCGCAGGGAGGGGGATCAGCCCCAGCATTTT. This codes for CAISRREGDQPQHF.